The entry below describes one T cell receptor beta chain. This receptor's antigen is unknown. The record has no base qualities; no much larger clone is one base away. The record originates from a study of blood T cell repertoires in COVID-19 (dated by TCRdb to 2018 to 2021). With respect to the entire study: Samples covering the acute and convalescent phases of COVID-19 were provided by collaborators in the United States, Italy and Spain. The prospective study material was composed of cDNA or gDNA derived from T cells, B-cell-depleted T cells, or PBMCs. Where available, HLA class I and class II types were taken from metadata supplied by the sample provider and were not determined by assay-based typing. A de-identified subject ID, COVID-19 status, age in years and sex were almost always included in the sample metadata. The repertoires were released in a freely available public database meant as a resource for research on the immune response to SARS-CoV-2. The dataset comprised deeply sampled blood TCRbeta repertoires from subjects exposed to, actively infected with, or recovered from COVID-19. Samples were obtained from the ongoing ImmuneRACE study (first 160 participants) and from approximately 1,200 subjects provided by 6 global collaborators. Broader findings and caveats from the paper: How much clinical and demographic metadata was included differed by source and by participant, and the metadata was provided uncurated.

The CDR3 holds 15 amino acids from the cysteine to the phenylalanine. Of all the DNA, just the CDR3 is kept, 45 bases in frame from base 1. V was cut back by 4 bases and J by 2 bases, leaving a gap of 11 bases between them. From a lookup of the germline V gene, CDR1 and CDR2 are KGHDR and SFDVKD. TCRbeta CDR3 regions were amplified from genomic DNA using the immunoSEQ Assay, a bias-controlled multiplex PCR. The original methods were these. Within the assay, amplification of reference gene primers was used to estimate how many nucleated cells each sample contained. To quantify the absolute abundance of each unique TCRbeta CDR3 rearrangement, sequence reads were collapsed and filtered. For each sample, productive Simpson clonality was calculated by taking the square root of Simpson's diversity index across productive rearrangements. TCRdb retrieved this table from immuneACCESS and kept in-frame rearrangements only. Not all clones are present; in checked studies, unresolved V genes account for under half, and no reason is known for the remainder. V, J and clone size are those of that table, while D and trimming were read from the DNA. This sample holds 40,000 to 55,000 clones; approximately 84% were observed only once. About 4.3% of the sample is taken by the ten largest.

The collaborating institutions used their own protocols to collect whole blood in K2EDTA tubes. For TCRbeta analysis, collaborators shipped samples as frozen whole blood, isolated PBMCs, or DNA extracted from either of those sample types. The rearranged segments are TRBV24-1 and TRBJ1-5; TRBD1 is a weak D gene call, 6 bases matching. Sequenced input: peripheral blood. This TCR came from a man aged 45-65 years with active COVID-19. The CDR3 region: CATSDSRQGNQPQHF. Here is the DNA: TGTGCCACCAGTGACTCCCGACAGGGCAATCAGCCCCAGCATTTT.